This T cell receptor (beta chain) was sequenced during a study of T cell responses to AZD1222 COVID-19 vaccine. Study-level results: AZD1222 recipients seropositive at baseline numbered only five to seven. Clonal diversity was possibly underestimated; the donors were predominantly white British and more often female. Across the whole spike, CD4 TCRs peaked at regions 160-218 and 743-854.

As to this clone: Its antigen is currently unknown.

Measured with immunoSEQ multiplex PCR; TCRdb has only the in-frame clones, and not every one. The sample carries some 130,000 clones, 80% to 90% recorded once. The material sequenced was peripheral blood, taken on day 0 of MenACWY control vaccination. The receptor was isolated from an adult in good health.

The CDR3, as DNA: TGTGCCACCCAGATCGGGGTTTTCTATGGCTACACCTTC. Amino acids: CATQIGVFYGYTF. V usage is TRBV7-9 and J usage is TRBJ1-2, with unresolved D. The CDR3 loop spans 13 amino acids. Trimming pared 10 bases from V and 4 bases from J, leaving 16 bases between. Germline CDR1 SEHNR, CDR2 FQNEAQ (reference sequence).